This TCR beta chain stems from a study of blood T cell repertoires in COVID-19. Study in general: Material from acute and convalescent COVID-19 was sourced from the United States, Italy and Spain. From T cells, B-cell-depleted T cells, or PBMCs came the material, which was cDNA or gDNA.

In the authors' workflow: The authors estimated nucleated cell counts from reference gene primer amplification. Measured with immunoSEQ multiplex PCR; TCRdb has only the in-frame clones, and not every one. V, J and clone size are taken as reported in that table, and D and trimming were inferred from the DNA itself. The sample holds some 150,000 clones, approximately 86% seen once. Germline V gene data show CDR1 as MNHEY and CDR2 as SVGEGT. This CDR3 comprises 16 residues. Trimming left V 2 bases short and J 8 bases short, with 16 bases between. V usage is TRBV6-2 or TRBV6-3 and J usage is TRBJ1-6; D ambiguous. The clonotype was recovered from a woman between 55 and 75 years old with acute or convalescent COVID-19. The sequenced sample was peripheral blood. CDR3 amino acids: CASSYPPRSRYSPLHF. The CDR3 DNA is TGTGCCAGCAGTTACCCGCCCCGGTCCCGCTATTCACCCCTCCACTTT.